This record looks at one T cell receptor beta chain sequence and its context. This clonotype was found many times. Its antigen is still unknown. Base qualities are not at hand, and no much larger clone is one base apart. CDR1 is given as MNHEY and CDR2 as SMNVEV, both from the germline V gene (reference sequence). The CDR3 has 15 amino acids, counting the end cysteine and phenylalanine. Just the 45-base CDR3 DNA is kept, in frame starting at base 1. V loses 2 bases at its end and J loses 1 base; junction bases beyond the gene matches: 4. These data belong to a study of T cells in Graves' hyperthyroidism and ophthalmopathy (dated by TCRdb to between 2018 and 2021). As for the study more broadly: Peripheral blood was collected at initial diagnosis, before any treatment. To identify TCR V-J signatures that set the groups apart, the researchers used a discovery cohort of roughly 100 patients, made up of some 41 with Graves' ophthalmopathy and approximately 57 with stable Graves' hyperthyroidism. Prospective prediction of ophthalmopathy was tested in an independent validation cohort consisting of fewer than 20 hyperthyroidism patients and some 15 patients who later progressed to ophthalmopathy. The roughly 100 discovery patients were randomly divided into training and test sets at a 7:3 ratio. The study also compared thyroid tissue and blood T-cell repertoires from several Graves' hyperthyroidism patients. Following sampling, methimazole starting at 30 mg daily was given to hyperthyroidism patients, and high-dose intravenous methylprednisolone was given to ophthalmopathy patients. The paper describes TCR Vbeta CDR3 sequencing of 135 peripheral blood samples, made up of about 40 ophthalmopathy patients, roughly 75 hyperthyroidism patients and 17 progressor patients. What the research found in general, with its limitations: Most expanded thyroid clonotypes (frequency above 0.001) were also detected in blood, a finding suggesting that blood repertoires may reflect thyroid immune responses. Ophthalmopathy was separated from stable hyperthyroidism by a 13 V-J signature model, with over 85% sensitivity and approximately 81% specificity obtained in cross-validation and 80%/75% obtained in testing. During validation, the model predicted progression to ophthalmopathy a median of approximately six months ahead of onset, with roughly 65% sensitivity and almost 75% specificity. Sample size was not statistically predetermined, and investigators were not blinded to group allocation.

Ophthalmopathy patients had moderately to severely active disease, with a Clinical Activity Score of 3 or more, a NOSPECS grade of 4 or more, and a disease duration of less than 3 months. Exclusion was applied to patients with uncontrolled infections, other autoimmune diseases, pregnancy or lactation. Diagnoses were established on the basis of clinical symptoms, serum thyroxine and TRAb, thyroid ultrasound, and orbital computed tomography. Ficoll-Paque density gradient centrifugation was used to isolate PBMCs from around 10 ml of fresh peripheral blood. Total RNA was extracted using Trizol reagent, and RNA quality was assessed on an Agilent 2100 Bioanalyzer. The TCR beta CDR3 regions were amplified from the RNA transcripts. For the first round of RT-PCR on the TCR CDR3, the HTBI primer set was used together with the Qiagen OneStep RT-PCR kit. A second multiplex PCR round built the libraries, followed by size selection and purification. Sequencing of the libraries was done on an Illumina HiSeq2000 using paired-end 100 bp reads. In the paper's pipeline: SOAPnuke was used to process the raw data, throwing out any read that contained adapters or uncalled bases, had a mean Phred below 15, or lacked an exact constant-primer or identifier match. High-quality paired reads were merged using COPE v1.2.5, and each unique nucleotide sequence was defined as a clonotype. MiTCR v1.1 was used to align the clonotypes against IMGT TRBV, TRBD and TRBJ reference segments. The analysis included only V-J combinations with a frequency above 0.0001, which together covered 99% to 99.2% of the repertoires. The TCS score was defined as the ratio of F50 (clonal expansion) to E x V (chaos), calculated using BLOSUM62-based TCRdist between CDR3 peptides within each V-J. Welch's t-statistics and random forest reduced fewer than 550 V-J features to 13, which were used in a naive Bayes classifier (R e1071). TCRdb reworked the public reads: Q25 trimming with fastp, MiXCR clone assembly, productive beta chains retained. Merged by CDR3 protein, the rows form single entries marked with the most common genes and DNA. Here the V and J calls rest on TCRdb's processing, not on the authors' analysis. The sample table records 500,000 to 750,000 distinct CDR3 sequences; 11% to 15% of these occur just once. The top ten clones comprise roughly 7% of the sample.

This sequence uses TRBV27 and TRBJ1-1; 7 of the junction bases match TRBD1. The sequencing sample was made of blood. This sequence originates from a woman aged 18 to 35 with Graves' ophthalmopathy. The nucleotide sequence reads TGTGCCAGCAGTTTAGGGGCAGGGGGGAACACTGAAGCTTTCTTT. Its protein reads: CASSLGAGGNTEAFF.